The 30 T cell receptor beta chains below all came from one sample that was sequenced in a study of T cell repertoires in cytomegalovirus infection. TCRdb analysed the reads with MiXCR anew, one entry per CDR3 protein. The table has hundreds of thousands of distinct CDR3 sequences, 33% seen once. These receptors are not linked to any known antigen. The sequencing used cultured PBMCs, collected from culture after CMV antigen stimulation. The source of these receptors is a human donor in good health (CMV status not recorded). Some clones in this sample may be carry-over from other donors' samples.

This clonotype was picked up a small number of times. The CDR3 region has the DNA TGTGCCAGCAGTTACTTGGGACTAGCGGGAGTCCCGACCGATACGCAGTATTTT. Residues: CASSYLGLAGVPTDTQYF. The genes are TRBV6-5 and TRBJ2-3, with 14 bases fitting TRBD2. The length of the CDR3 is 18 residues. Germline V gene sequence: CDR1 MNHEY, CDR2 SVGAGI. V was pared by 1 base and J by 6 bases, with 9 bases of the junction left unmatched.

This chain connects TRBV6-1 to TRBJ1-2; D remains unclear. V lost 3 bases and J 8 bases, leaving 13 bases between the germline ends. CDR1 is MNHNS and CDR2 is SASEGT in the germline V gene. CDR3 length: 13 amino acids. In DNA, the CDR3 is TGTGCCAGCAGTGACCTGGGTGTTCGGGGCTACACCTTC. Encoded protein: CASSDLGVRGYTF.

The chain uses TRBV7-4 and TRBJ1-4, with D perhaps matching TRBD1 (5 bases). V was shortened by 4 bases and J by 6 bases, with 18 bases between the two germline ends. The CDR3 length is 16 residues. Germline loops: CDR1 SGHVT, CDR2 SQSDAQ. CDR3 coding DNA: TGTGCCAGCAGCTCTACCTTAGGGACGACGGATGAAAAACTGTTTTTT. This codes for CASSSTLGTTDEKLFF. Full variable domain (outside the CDR3, taken from reference TRBV7-4 and TRBJ1-4): GAGVSQSPRYKVAKRGRDVALRCDSISGHVTLYWYRQTLGQGSEVLTYSQSDAQRDKSGRPSGRFSAERPERSVSTLKIQRTEQGDSAVYLCASSSTLGTTDEKLFFGSGTQLSVL.

CDR3 region: CASSSLGWNIQYF. The CDR3 DNA sequence: TGTGCCAGCAGTTCGTTGGGCTGGAACATTCAGTACTTC. The chain carries TRBV12-3 or TRBV12-4 and TRBJ2-4; D is unclear. V was pared by 4 bases and J by 7 bases, with 11 bases between. The CDR3 covers 13 residues.

This clonotype came up many times. The chain has TRBV7-2 and TRBJ1-4, with D hard to call. V was pared by 5 bases and J by 5 bases, with 12 bases between. Per the germline V gene, CDR1 is SGHTA and CDR2 is FQGNSA. The length of the CDR3 is 14 residues. The chain's CDR3 is CASSPLGRNEKLFF. In DNA, the CDR3 is TGTGCCAGCAGCCCACTCGGGCGGAATGAAAAACTGTTTTTT.

CDR3 loop: CASSQAGSGSGRFGEQFF. As DNA, the CDR3 is TGCGCCAGCAGCCAAGCGGGATCAGGTAGCGGGAGGTTCGGTGAGCAGTTCTTC. The chain combines TRBV4-1 with TRBJ2-1, with TRBD2 identical over 10 bases. Germline V gene lookup returns CDR1 MGHRA and CDR2 YSYEKL. Trimming removed 1 base from V and 9 bases from J; junction bases left unmatched: 15. The CDR3 totals 18 residues.

In this sample, this clonotype turned up many times. This sequence joins TRBV7-9 and TRBJ1-5; D is unresolved. The CDR3 sequence is 12 residues long. The germline V gene encodes CDR1 SEHNR and CDR2 FQNEAQ (reference sequence). The ends were cut back, 4 bases at V and 5 bases at J, with 6 bases in the middle. The CDR3 DNA is TGTGCCAGCAGCTCAAAGGATCAGCCCCAGCATTTT. Its protein is CASSSKDQPQHF.

The gene calls are TRBV18 and TRBJ2-5; D call uncertain. The CDR3 covers 14 residues. V gave up 2 bases and J gave up 1 base, with 8 bases separating them. Germline loops: CDR1 KGHSH, CDR2 LQKENI. Written as DNA, the CDR3 is TGTGCCAGCTCACCAGGAGAACTCCAAGAGACCCAGTACTTC. It is translated as CASSPGELQETQYF.

Only a few counts were recorded for this clonotype. The chain uses TRBV25-1 and TRBJ2-3; 14 nucleotides agree with TRBD2. Trimming took 10 bases from V and 2 from J; bases not matched to a gene: 11. CDR1 and CDR2 from the germline V gene are MGHDK and SYGVNS. The CDR3 covers 17 residues. CDR3 loop: CATSSGTSGRATDTQYF. CDR3 DNA: TGTGCCACCTCCTCCGGGACTAGCGGGAGAGCCACAGATACGCAGTATTTT.

V gene TRBV6-6 combines with J gene TRBJ1-4; D uncertain. V lost 9 bases, J lost 4 bases, and 9 bases lay in between. Germline V lookup: CDR1 MNHNY, CDR2 SVGAGI (reference sequence). The CDR3 is 12 amino acids. The CDR3 DNA is TGTGCCAGTACGGCTCTTAATGAAAAACTGTTTTTT. Translation: CASTALNEKLFF.

The count of this clonotype is one. The J gene is TRBJ1-3, the V gene TRBV7-4; D remains unclear. The CDR3 runs 13 residues. CDR1 is SGHVT, CDR2 SQSDAQ, per germline. V was pared by 6 bases and J by 4 bases, with 10 bases between. The CDR3 protein is CASRKGSGNTIYF. The CDR3 coding sequence is TGTGCCAGCAGAAAAGGGTCCGGAAACACCATATATTTT.

This clonotype was observed a few times. The CDR3 region has the DNA TGTGCCATCAGTGGGGTCCTACAGGGGTCCAGTGAGCAGTTCTTC. Translation: CAISGVLQGSSEQFF. The rearrangement uses TRBV10-3 and TRBJ2-1; 7 nucleotides match TRBD1. Germline loops: CDR1 ENHRY, CDR2 SYGVKD. V dropped 4 bases and J dropped 9; count of bases not matched to a gene: 12. The CDR3 runs to 15 residues.

The chain is built from TRBV6-1 and TRBJ2-7; TRBD1 matches 7 bases. This CDR3 region has 12 residues. The germline CDR1 and CDR2 sequences are MNHNS and SASEGT. The V gene end was trimmed by 8 bases and the J gene end by 6 bases; junction bases not matched to a gene: 7. The DNA for the CDR3 is TGTGCCAGCTGCCAGGGGGAACGCGAGCAGTACTTC. Amino acid sequence: CASCQGEREQYF.

V usage is TRBV7-9 and J usage is TRBJ1-2; D uncertain. The CDR3 is 14 amino acids. Germline V gene data show CDR1 as SEHNR and CDR2 as FQNEAQ (reference sequence). V was pared by 7 bases and J by 1 base, with 13 bases between. In nucleotides, the CDR3 is TGTGCCAGCACCCCGTGGGGTAGTAACTATGGCTACACCTTC. Protein sequence: CASTPWGSNYGYTF.

The genes are TRBV5-5 and TRBJ1-1; a weak D match, TRBD1 (5 bases). CDR1 SGHKS and CDR2 YYEKEE come from the germline V gene (reference sequence). Trimming left V 1 base short and J 0 bases short, with 10 bases between. The CDR3 runs 15 residues. CDR3 in amino acids: CASSLLTAMNTEAFF. Written as DNA, the CDR3 is TGTGCCAGCAGCTTGTTGACAGCTATGAACACTGAAGCTTTCTTT.

This clonotype showed up just a few times. The CDR3 is CASTAGLISNEQFF. The CDR3 DNA is TGTGCCAGCACCGCGGGACTCATCTCTAATGAGCAGTTCTTC. The rearrangement links TRBV7-3 to TRBJ2-1, with D possibly being TRBD2 (6 bases). In germline, CDR1 is SGHTA, CDR2 FQGTGA. The V gene lost 7 bases and the J gene lost 7 bases, with 17 bases spanning the gap. CDR3 length: 14 residues.

The chain combines TRBV28 with TRBJ2-5, with TRBD2 identical over 7 bases. Germline V lookup: CDR1 MDHEN, CDR2 SYDVKM. V lost 4 bases and J lost 4; bases outside the gene matches: 6. CDR3 size: 14 residues. The CDR3 coding sequence is TGTGCCAGCAGTTCCCCGGGGGGTGTAGAGACCCAGTACTTC. Its protein is CASSSPGGVETQYF.

The rearrangement links TRBV5-6 to TRBJ2-3; weak D call: TRBD2 (6 bases). The CDR3 spans 13 residues. The germline V and J ends were trimmed by 4 bases and 6 bases, with 12 bases remaining between them. Germline CDR1 reads SGHDT; CDR2 reads YYEEEE. CDR3: CASSLRGMDTQYF. The CDR3 region has the DNA TGTGCCAGCAGCCTGCGGGGCATGGATACGCAGTATTTT.

The chain links TRBV5-1 to TRBJ2-3, with 7 bases aligning to TRBD2. Germline loops: CDR1 SGHRS, CDR2 YFSETQ. V dropped 4 bases and J dropped 1; count of bases not matched to a gene: 3. CDR3 size: 14 residues. CDR3: CASSILAGTDTQYF. The CDR3 region has the DNA TGCGCCAGCAGCATTCTAGCGGGCACAGATACGCAGTATTTT.

The chain carries TRBV5-4 and TRBJ2-3, with TRBD1 matching over 8 bases. Germline CDR1 reads SGHNT; CDR2 reads YYREEE (reference sequence). The trim removed 4 bases at V and 8 bases at J, leaving 9 bases unmatched. The CDR3 spans 14 residues. The CDR3 DNA sequence: TGTGCCAGCAGCAGTGGACAGGGTTCGGGTACGCAGTATTTT. It translates to CASSSGQGSGTQYF.

This rearrangement joins TRBV6-6 to TRBJ1-2, with 7 bases lining up with TRBD1. Looked up from germline, CDR1 is MNHNY and CDR2 is SVGAGI (reference sequence). Trimming at V came to 5 bases and at J to 0 bases, leaving 6 bases not matched to a gene. CDR3 length: 15 residues. CDR3 sequence reads: CASSQRTGANYGYTF. CDR3 DNA: TGTGCCAGCAGTCAAAGGACAGGTGCTAACTATGGCTACACCTTC.

The sample holds a few counts of this clonotype. The rearrangement uses TRBV6-2 or TRBV6-3 and TRBJ2-1; D not resolved. The CDR3 loop spans 13 amino acids. Per the germline V gene, CDR1 is MNHEY and CDR2 is SVGEGT. The V end lost 4 bases, the J end lost 4 bases, and 8 bases lay between the germline ends. The CDR3 region has the DNA TGTGCCAGCAGTTGGCAGGAATACAATGAGCAGTTCTTC. It encodes CASSWQEYNEQFF.

The chain carries TRBV3-1 and TRBJ2-3; TRBD2 matches at 7 bases. Germline V lookup: CDR1 LGHDT, CDR2 YNNKEL (reference sequence). The CDR3 runs 18 residues. Trimming took 1 base from V and 4 from J; bases not matched to a gene: 14. The CDR3 coding sequence is TGTGCCAGCAGCCAAGGTGTGGGGGGGACGACCGAGGCAGATACGCAGTATTTT. Translated: CASSQGVGGTTEADTQYF.

The chain recombines TRBV20-1 with TRBJ2-7, with 9 bases that match TRBD2. Germline V lookup: CDR1 DFQATT, CDR2 SNEGSKA (reference sequence). There are 16 residues in the CDR3. V dropped 1 base and J dropped 3; count of bases not matched to a gene: 10. CDR3 in amino acids: CSARVGTAGGFYEQYF. As DNA, the CDR3 is TGCAGTGCTAGAGTGGGGACGGCGGGAGGGTTCTACGAGCAGTACTTC.

In its sample, this clonotype was seen a few times. The CDR3 here is CASRPGGNSNQPQHF. For the CDR3, the DNA is TGTGCCAGCAGACCCGGAGGGAATAGCAATCAGCCCCAGCATTTT. The chain employs TRBV2 and TRBJ1-5; no reliable D call. The CDR3 has 15 amino acids. CDR1 and CDR2 (germline): SNHLY, FYNNEI. The V and J ends lost 6 bases and 0 bases respectively, with 12 bases between them.

The rearrangement uses TRBV28 and TRBJ2-7; 7 bases are shared with TRBD2. Germline trimming cut 6 bases from V and 2 bases from J; bases unmatched to any gene: 34. The CDR3 has 23 residues. In germline, CDR1 is MDHEN, CDR2 SYDVKM. The CDR3 coding sequence is TGTGCCAGCAGCCCCTTGTTTCCCCCTTTGGAGAGTTATGAGCGGGGCCCAACCTACGAGCAGTACTTC. It yields the protein CASSPLFPPLESYERGPTYEQYF.

This clonotype occurred a few times. The chain has TRBV11-2 and TRBJ1-5, with D perhaps matching TRBD1 (6 bases). V gave up 3 bases and J gave up 7 bases, with 13 bases separating them. Germline V CDR1 and CDR2: SGHAT, FQNNGV. CDR3 length: 14 residues. This CDR3 reads CASSLVGGAQPQHF. The CDR3 region has the DNA TGTGCCAGCAGCTTGGTAGGGGGGGCCCAGCCCCAGCATTTT.

The V gene is TRBV19, the J gene TRBJ2-2, with D tentatively TRBD1 (6 bases). The germline V gene encodes CDR1 LNHDA and CDR2 SQIVND (reference sequence). Trimming removed 1 base at V and 1 base at J, with 7 bases between. CDR3 length: 15 amino acids. The CDR3 is CASSIGTVNTGELFF. The CDR3 DNA is TGTGCCAGTAGTATAGGGACAGTGAACACCGGGGAGCTGTTTTTT. Together with reference TRBV19 and TRBJ2-2, the CDR3 gives the full variable domain: DGGITQSPKYLFRKEGQNVTLSCEQNLNHDAMYWYRQDPGQGLRLIYYSQIVNDFQKGDIAEGYSVSREKKESFPLTVTSAQKNPTAFYLCASSIGTVNTGELFFGEGSRLTVL.

This clonotype was seen a few times. The V and J genes are TRBV5-4 and TRBJ2-3, with 7 bases that match TRBD2. This CDR3 contains 14 residues. Germline CDR1 and CDR2: SGHNT and YYREEE (reference sequence). After removal of 4 bases from V and 2 bases from J, the junction contained 4 bases not matched to a gene. CDR3 coding DNA: TGTGCCAGCAGCCACGGGGGGATCACAGATACGCAGTATTTT. Encoded protein: CASSHGGITDTQYF.

This clonotype was recorded a few times. The chain employs TRBV7-6 and TRBJ2-5; possibly TRBD2 for D (7 bases). Between the trimmed V and J ends, which lost 6 bases and 2 bases, there was a span of 25 bases. Germline V lookup: CDR1 SGHVS, CDR2 FNYEAQ. The CDR3 contains 18 residues. CDR3 in amino acids: CASSPTGGHGGQQETQYF. The CDR3 DNA sequence: TGTGCCAGCAGTCCGACCGGGGGGCACGGGGGGCAGCAAGAGACCCAGTACTTC.